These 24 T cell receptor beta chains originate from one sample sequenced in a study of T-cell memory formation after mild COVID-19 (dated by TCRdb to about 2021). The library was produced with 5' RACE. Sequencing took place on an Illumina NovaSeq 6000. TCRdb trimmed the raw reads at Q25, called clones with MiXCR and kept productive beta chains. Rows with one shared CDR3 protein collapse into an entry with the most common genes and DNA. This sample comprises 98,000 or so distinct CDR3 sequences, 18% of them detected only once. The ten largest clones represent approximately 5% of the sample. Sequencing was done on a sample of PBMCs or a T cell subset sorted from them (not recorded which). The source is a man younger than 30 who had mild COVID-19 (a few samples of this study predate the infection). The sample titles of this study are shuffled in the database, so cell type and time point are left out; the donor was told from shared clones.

The CDR3 protein is CASSFGGTGYTGELFF. DNA of the CDR3: TGTGCCAGCAGCTTTGGCGGGACAGGGTACACCGGGGAGCTGTTTTTT. The chain employs TRBV5-4 and TRBJ2-2, with 9 positions matching TRBD1. CDR1 is SGHNT and CDR2 is YYREEE in the germline V gene (reference sequence). The V and J ends lost 2 bases and 3 bases, in that order; junction bases with no gene match: 5. The CDR3 is made up of 16 amino acids.

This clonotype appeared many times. In DNA, the CDR3 is TGTGCCAGCAGCTTACGATCAGGGGGTAATGGTGAGCAGTTCTTC. This encodes CASSLRSGGNGEQFF. The genes are TRBV7-3 and TRBJ2-1; 7 nucleotides agree with TRBD1. Germline CDR1 and CDR2: SGHTA and FQGTGA. V was pared by 2 bases and J by 9 bases, with 10 bases of the junction left unmatched. This CDR3 contains 15 residues.

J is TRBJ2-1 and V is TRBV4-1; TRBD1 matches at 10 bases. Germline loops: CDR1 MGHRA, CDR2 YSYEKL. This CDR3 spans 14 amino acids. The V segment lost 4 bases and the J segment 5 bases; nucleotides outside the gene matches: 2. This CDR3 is CASSRGTGDNEQFF. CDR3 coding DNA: TGCGCCAGCAGCCGCGGGACAGGGGACAATGAGCAGTTCTTC.

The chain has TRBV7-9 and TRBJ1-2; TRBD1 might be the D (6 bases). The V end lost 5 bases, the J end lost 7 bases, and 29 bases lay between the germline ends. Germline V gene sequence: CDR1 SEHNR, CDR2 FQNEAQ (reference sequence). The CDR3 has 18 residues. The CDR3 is CASSSFLGGGPYLSGYTF. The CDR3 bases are TGTGCCAGCAGCAGCTTTTTAGGGGGGGGACCGTACTTGTCTGGCTACACCTTC.

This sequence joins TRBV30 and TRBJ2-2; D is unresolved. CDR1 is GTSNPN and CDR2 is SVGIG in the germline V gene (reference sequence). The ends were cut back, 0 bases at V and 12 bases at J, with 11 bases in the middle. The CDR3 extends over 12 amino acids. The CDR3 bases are TGTGCCTGGAGTGTAGCCGGTTGGCAGCTGTTTTTT. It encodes CAWSVAGWQLFF.

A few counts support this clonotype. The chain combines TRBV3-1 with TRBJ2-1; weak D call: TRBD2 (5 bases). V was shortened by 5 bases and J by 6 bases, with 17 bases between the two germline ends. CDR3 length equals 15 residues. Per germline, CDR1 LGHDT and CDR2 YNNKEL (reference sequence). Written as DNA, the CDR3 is TGTGCCAGCAGCTTACAGTCGGGATTCGGCAATGAGCAGTTCTTC. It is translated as CASSLQSGFGNEQFF.

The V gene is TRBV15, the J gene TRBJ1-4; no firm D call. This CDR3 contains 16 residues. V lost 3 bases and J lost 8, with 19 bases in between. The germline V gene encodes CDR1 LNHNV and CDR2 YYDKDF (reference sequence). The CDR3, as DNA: TGTGCCACCAGCAGGGGCTCGGTAGGAGAAGGAGAAAAACTGTTTTTT. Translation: CATSRGSVGEGEKLFF.

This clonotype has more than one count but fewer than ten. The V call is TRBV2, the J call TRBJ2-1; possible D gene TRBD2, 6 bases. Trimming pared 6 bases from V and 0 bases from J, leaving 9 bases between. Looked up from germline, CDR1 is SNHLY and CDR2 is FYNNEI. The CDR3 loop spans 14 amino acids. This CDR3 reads CASRAGDSYNEQFF. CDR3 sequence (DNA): TGTGCCAGCAGAGCGGGCGACTCCTACAATGAGCAGTTCTTC.

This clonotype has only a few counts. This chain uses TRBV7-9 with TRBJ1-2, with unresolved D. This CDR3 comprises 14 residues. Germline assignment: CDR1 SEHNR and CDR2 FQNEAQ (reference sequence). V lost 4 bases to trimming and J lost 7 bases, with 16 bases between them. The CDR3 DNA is TGTGCCAGCAGCTACCCAGTGGGAGTAGGTGGCTACACCTTC. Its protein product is CASSYPVGVGGYTF.

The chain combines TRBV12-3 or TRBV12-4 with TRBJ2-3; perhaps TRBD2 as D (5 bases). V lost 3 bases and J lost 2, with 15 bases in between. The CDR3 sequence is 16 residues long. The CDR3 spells CASSFGYRGSTDTQYF. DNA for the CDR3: TGTGCCAGCAGTTTCGGCTACCGGGGATCCACAGATACGCAGTATTTT.

The CDR3 region is CASSLVPGQETQYF. The CDR3 nucleotides read TGTGCCAGCAGTTTAGTCCCGGGCCAAGAGACCCAGTACTTC. V usage is TRBV12-3 or TRBV12-4 and J usage is TRBJ2-5, with D uncertain. The CDR3 consists of 14 residues. V was cut by 1 base and J by 1 base, with 7 bases left in between.

This CDR3 reads CASSLLHQNTEAFF. The CDR3 DNA follows: TGTGCCAGCAGTTTATTACACCAGAACACTGAAGCTTTCTTT. The chain combines TRBV27 with TRBJ1-1; D call uncertain. V dropped 1 base and J dropped 1 base, with 7 bases sitting between them. The CDR3 has 14 residues. Germline CDR1 and CDR2: MNHEY and SMNVEV (reference sequence).

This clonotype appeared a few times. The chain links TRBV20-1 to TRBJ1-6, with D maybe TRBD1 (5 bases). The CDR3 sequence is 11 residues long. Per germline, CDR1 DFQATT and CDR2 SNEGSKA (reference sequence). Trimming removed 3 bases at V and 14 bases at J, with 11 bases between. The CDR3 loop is CSARGGTALHF. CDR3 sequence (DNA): TGCAGTGCTAGGGGCGGGACCGCCCTCCACTTT.

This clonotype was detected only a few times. The CDR3 coding sequence is TGCGCCAGCAGCCAAGTCGCAGGGTATAATTCACCCCTCCACTTT. It specifies CASSQVAGYNSPLHF. The chain joins TRBV4-3 to TRBJ1-6; TRBD1 might be the D (5 bases). CDR3 length equals 15 residues. V lost 1 base and J lost 4, with 8 bases in between. Germline values: CDR1 LGHNA, CDR2 YSLEER.

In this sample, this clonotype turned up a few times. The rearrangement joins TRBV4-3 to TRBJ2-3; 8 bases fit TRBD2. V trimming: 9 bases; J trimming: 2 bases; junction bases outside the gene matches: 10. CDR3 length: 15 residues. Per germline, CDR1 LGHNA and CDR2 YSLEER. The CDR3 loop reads CASQREAGDTDTQYF. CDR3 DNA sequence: TGCGCCAGTCAGAGGGAAGCGGGGGACACAGATACGCAGTATTTT.

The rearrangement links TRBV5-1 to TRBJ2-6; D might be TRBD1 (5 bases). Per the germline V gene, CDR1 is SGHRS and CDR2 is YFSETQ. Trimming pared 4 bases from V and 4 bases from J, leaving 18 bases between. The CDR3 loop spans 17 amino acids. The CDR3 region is CASSPGRERGGANVLTF. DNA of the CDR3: TGCGCCAGCAGCCCGGGCAGGGAAAGAGGAGGGGCCAACGTCCTGACTTTC.

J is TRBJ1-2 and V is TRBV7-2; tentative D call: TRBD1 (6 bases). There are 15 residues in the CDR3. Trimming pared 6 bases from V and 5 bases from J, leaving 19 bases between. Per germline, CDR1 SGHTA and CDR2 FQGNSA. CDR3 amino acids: CASSLMIPGEYGYTF. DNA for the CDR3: TGTGCCAGCAGTCTTATGATTCCAGGGGAGTATGGCTACACCTTC.

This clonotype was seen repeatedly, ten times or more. CDR3 DNA: TGTGCCAGCAGAAGGGACTTGTACACCGGGGAGCTGTTTTTT. As protein: CASRRDLYTGELFF. The chain combines TRBV12-3 or TRBV12-4 with TRBJ2-2; possible D gene TRBD2, 6 bases. The CDR3 totals 14 residues. V was shortened by 6 bases and J by 3 bases, with 11 bases between the two germline ends.

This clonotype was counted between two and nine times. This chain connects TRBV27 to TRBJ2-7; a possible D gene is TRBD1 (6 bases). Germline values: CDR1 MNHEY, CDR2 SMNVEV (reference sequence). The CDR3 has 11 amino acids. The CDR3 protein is CASSTHRDPDV. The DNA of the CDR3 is TGTGCCAGCAGTACCCACAGGGACCCTGACGTC.

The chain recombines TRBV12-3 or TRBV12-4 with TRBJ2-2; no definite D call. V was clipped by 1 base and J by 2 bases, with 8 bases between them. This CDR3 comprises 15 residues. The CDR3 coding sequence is TGTGCCAGCAGTTTAGGGCCCCTAAACACCGGGGAGCTGTTTTTT. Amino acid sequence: CASSLGPLNTGELFF.

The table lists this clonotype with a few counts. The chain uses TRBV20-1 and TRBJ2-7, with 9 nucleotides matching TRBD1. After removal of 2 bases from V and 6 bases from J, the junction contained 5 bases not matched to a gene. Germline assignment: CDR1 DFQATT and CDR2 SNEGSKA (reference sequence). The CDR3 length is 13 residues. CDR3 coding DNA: TGCAGTGCTAGAAAACAGACAGGGGGCGAGCAGTACGTC. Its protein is CSARKQTGGEQYV.

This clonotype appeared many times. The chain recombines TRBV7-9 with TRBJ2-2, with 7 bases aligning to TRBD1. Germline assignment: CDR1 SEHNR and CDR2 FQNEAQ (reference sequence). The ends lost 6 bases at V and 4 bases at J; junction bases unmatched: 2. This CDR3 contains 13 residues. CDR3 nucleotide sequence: TGTGCCAGCAGGGGACAGAGCACCGGGGAGCTGTTTTTT. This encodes CASRGQSTGELFF.

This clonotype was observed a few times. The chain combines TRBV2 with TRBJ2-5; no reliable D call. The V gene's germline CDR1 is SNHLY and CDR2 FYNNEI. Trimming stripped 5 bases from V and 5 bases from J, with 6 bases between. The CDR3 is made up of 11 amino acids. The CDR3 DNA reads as TGTGCCAGCAGTCAACTTGAGACCCAGTACTTC. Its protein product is CASSQLETQYF.

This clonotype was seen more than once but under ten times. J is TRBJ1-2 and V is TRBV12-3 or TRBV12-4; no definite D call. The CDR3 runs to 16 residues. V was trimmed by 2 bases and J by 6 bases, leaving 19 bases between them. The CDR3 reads CASSLMIGAYHDGYTF. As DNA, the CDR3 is TGTGCCAGCAGTTTAATGATTGGAGCCTACCACGATGGCTACACCTTC.